Here is one TCR beta chain with its context. This sample is part of a study of blood T cell repertoires in COVID-19. In the study overall: Sites in the United States, Italy and Spain provided acute and convalescent COVID-19 samples. PBMCs, B-cell-depleted T cells, or T cells were the source of the cDNA or gDNA that made up the material.

Under the authors' procedure: For nucleated cells, counts were estimated from reference gene primer amplification. The assay was immunoSEQ multiplex PCR, and TCRdb's table has in-frame clones only and misses some. D and trimming were read from the DNA, whereas the V and J calls and clone size are those reported in that table. The sample yields 200,000 to 250,000 clones, 70% to 85% seen once. From germline, CDR1 is MDHEN and CDR2 SYDVKM. Deletions cut 2 bases from V and 1 base from J, with 14 bases between. The CDR3 consists of 16 residues. The TCR originated in a man older than 75 with acute or convalescent COVID-19. The chain uses TRBV28 and TRBJ1-2, with a weak D call TRBD1 (6 bases). Material: peripheral blood. The CDR3, as DNA: TGTGCCAGCAGTTTAAGGGATGGGACAAGTAACTATGGCTACACCTTC. It codes for CASSLRDGTSNYGYTF.